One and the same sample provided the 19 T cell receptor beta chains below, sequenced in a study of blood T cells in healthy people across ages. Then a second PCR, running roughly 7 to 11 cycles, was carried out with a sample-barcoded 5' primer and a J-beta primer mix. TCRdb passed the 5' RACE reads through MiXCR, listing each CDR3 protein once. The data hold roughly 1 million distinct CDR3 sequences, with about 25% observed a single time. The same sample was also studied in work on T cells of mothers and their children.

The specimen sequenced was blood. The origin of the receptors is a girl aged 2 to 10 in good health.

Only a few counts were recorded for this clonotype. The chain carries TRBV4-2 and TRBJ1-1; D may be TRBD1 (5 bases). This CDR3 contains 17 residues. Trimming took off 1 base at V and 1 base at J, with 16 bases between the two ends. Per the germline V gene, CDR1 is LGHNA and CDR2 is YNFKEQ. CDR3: CASSQVSNRDPNTEAFF. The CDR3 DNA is TGTGCCAGCAGCCAAGTCTCGAACCGGGACCCGAACACTGAAGCTTTCTTT.

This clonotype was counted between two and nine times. As DNA, the CDR3 is TGTGCCATCAGTGAGTCAACCCTTTGGAATGAGCAGTTCTTC. It translates to CAISESTLWNEQFF. The chain joins TRBV10-3 to TRBJ2-1; D remains unclear. CDR3 length: 14 residues. The germline CDR1 and CDR2 sequences are ENHRY and SYGVKD. Trimming left V 0 bases short and J 7 bases short, with 10 bases between.

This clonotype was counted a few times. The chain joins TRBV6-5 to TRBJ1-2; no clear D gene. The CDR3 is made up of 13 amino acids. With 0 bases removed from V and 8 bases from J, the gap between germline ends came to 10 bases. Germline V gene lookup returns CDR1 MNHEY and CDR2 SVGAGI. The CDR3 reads CASSYSPNKGYTF. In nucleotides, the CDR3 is TGTGCCAGCAGTTACTCGCCCAACAAGGGCTACACCTTC.

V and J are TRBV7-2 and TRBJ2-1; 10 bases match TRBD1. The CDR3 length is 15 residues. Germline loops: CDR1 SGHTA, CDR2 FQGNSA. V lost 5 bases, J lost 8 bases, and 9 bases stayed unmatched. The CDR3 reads CASSPGTGALHEQFF. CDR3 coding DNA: TGTGCCAGCAGCCCGGGGACAGGGGCCCTCCATGAGCAGTTCTTC.

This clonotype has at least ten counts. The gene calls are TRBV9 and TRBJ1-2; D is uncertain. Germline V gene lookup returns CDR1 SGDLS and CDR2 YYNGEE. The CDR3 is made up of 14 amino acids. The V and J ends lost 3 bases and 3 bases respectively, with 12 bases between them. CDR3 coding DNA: TGTGCCAGCAGCGGAAGCGGGGAACACTATGGCTACACCTTC. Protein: CASSGSGEHYGYTF.

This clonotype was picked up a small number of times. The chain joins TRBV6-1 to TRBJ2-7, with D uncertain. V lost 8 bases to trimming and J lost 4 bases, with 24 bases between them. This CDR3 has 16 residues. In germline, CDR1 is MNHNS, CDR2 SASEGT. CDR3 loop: CASFRTPRTLGYEQYF. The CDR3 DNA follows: TGTGCCAGCTTCCGCACCCCGAGAACTCTGGGGTACGAGCAGTACTTC.

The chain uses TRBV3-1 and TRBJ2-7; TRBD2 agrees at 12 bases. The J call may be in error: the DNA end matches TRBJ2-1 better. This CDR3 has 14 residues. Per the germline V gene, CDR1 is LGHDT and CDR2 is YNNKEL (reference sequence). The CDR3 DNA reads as TGTGCCAGCAGATGGACTAGCGGGATGGGTGAGCAGTTCTTC. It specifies CASRWTSGMGEQFF.

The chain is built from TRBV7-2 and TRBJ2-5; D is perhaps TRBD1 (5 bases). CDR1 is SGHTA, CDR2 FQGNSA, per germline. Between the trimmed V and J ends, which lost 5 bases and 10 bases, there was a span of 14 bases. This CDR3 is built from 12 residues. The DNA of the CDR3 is TGTGCCAGCAGCGTGCCTAAAGGGGTCCAGTACTTC. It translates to CASSVPKGVQYF.

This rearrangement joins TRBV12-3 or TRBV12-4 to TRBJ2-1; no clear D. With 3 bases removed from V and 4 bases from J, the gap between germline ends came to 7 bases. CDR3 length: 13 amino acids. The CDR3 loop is CASSFAPYNEQFF. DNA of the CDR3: TGTGCCAGCAGTTTCGCCCCTTACAATGAGCAGTTCTTC.

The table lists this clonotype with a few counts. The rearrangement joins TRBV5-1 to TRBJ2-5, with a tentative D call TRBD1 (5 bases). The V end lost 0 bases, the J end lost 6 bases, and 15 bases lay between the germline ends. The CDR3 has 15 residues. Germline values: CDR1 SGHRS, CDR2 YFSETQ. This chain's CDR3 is CASSLEPGWIKTQYF. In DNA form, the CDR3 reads TGCGCCAGCAGCTTGGAACCAGGGTGGATAAAGACCCAGTACTTC.

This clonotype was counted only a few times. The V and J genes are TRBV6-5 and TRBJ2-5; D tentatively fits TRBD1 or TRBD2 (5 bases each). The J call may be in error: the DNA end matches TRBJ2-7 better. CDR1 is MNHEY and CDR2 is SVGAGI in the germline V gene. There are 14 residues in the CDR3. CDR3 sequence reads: CASNTRDLTYEQYF. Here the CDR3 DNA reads TGTGCCAGCAACACCCGGGACCTCACCTACGAGCAGTACTTC.

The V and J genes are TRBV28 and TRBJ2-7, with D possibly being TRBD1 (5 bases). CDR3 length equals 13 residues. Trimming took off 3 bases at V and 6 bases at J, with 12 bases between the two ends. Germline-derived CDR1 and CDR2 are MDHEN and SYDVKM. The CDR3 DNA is TGTGCCAGCAGTTTTGAAGTGCAGGGCGAGCAGTACTTC. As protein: CASSFEVQGEQYF. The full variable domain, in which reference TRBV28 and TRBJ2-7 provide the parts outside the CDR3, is DVKVTQSSRYLVKRTGEKVFLECVQDMDHENMFWYRQDPGLGLRLIYFSYDVKMKEKGDIPEGYSVSREKKERFSLILESASTNQTSMYLCASSFEVQGEQYFGPGTRLTVT.

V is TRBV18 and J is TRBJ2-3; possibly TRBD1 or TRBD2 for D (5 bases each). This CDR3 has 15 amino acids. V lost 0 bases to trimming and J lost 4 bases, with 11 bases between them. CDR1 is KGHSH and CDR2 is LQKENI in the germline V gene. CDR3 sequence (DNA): TGTGCCAGCTCACCACCGAGCAGAGGGGCAGATACGCAGTATTTT. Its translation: CASSPPSRGADTQYF.

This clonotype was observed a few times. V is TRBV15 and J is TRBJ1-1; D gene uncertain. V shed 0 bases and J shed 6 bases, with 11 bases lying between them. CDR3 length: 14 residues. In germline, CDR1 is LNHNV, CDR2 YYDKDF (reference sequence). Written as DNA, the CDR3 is TGTGCCACCAGCAGAGATTACGGCTCGGCTGAAGCTTTCTTT. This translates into CATSRDYGSAEAFF.

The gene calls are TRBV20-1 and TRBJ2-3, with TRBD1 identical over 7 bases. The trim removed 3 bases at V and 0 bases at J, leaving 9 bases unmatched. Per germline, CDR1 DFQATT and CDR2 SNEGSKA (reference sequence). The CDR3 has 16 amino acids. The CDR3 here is CSARIYRGGSTDTQYF. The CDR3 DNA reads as TGCAGTGCTAGGATTTACAGGGGCGGGAGCACAGATACGCAGTATTTT.

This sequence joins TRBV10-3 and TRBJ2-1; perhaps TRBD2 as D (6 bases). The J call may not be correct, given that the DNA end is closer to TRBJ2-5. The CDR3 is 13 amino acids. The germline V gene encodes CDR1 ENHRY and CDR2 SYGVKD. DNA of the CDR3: TGTGCCACTCGGGGGACGAGCGGGGAGACCCAGTACTTC. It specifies CATRGTSGETQYF.

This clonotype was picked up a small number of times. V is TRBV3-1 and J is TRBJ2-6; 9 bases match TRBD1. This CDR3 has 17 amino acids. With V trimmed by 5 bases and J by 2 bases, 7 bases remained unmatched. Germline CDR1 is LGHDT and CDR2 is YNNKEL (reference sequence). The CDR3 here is CASSLQGARAGANVLTF. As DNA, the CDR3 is TGTGCCAGCAGCTTACAGGGGGCGAGGGCTGGGGCCAACGTCCTGACTTTC.

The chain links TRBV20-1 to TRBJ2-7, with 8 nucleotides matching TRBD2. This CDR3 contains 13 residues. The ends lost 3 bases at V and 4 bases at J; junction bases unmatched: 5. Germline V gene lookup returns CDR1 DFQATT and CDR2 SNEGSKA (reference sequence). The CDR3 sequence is CSASALAAYEQYF. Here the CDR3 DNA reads TGCAGTGCTAGCGCACTAGCGGCTTACGAGCAGTACTTC.

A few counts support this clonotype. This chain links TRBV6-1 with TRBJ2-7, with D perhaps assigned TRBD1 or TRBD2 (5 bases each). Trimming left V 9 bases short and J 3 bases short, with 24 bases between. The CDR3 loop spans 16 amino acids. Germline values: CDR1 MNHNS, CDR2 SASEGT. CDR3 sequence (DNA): TGTGCCAGTAAGTTTAACACCGGGGCCTGGGACTACGAGCAGTACTTC. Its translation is CASKFNTGAWDYEQYF.